The present T cell receptor (beta chain) was sequenced within a study of T-cell reconstitution after alpha-beta-depleted transplantation in children. Unique molecular identifiers featured in how the TCRbeta library was prepared. TCRdb independently ran MiXCR on the PCR reads; one entry per CDR3 protein. The sample consists of hundreds of thousands of distinct CDR3 sequences, approximately 14% of them appearing once. Study-level findings and limits: T-cell counts and diversity at one year post-transplant came mainly from newly produced T cells. Some patients' high day-60 TCRbeta diversity was attributed to recipient cells surviving conditioning. Reportedly, alpha-beta T cells present about two months post-transplant originated from several hundred expanded clones of graft origin.

Comment on this clonotype: The antigen is not known.

Germline V gene sequence: CDR1 ENHRY, CDR2 SYGVKD. The CDR3 runs 16 residues. V gave up 4 bases and J gave up 7 bases; unmatched junction bases: 13. V usage is TRBV10-3 and J usage is TRBJ2-1; TRBD2 agrees at 7 bases. The sample consisted of PBMCs, taken before TCRalphabeta/CD19-depleted stem cell transplant. The origin of this receptor is a girl aged 2-10 years with congenital amegakaryocytic thrombocytopenia, due to receive a stem cell transplant. For the CDR3, the DNA is TGTGCCATCAGTGCAAAAACGGGACTAACTTATAATGAGCAGTTCTTC. Translation gives CAISAKTGLTYNEQFF.